Listed below are T cell receptor beta chains from one sample, sequenced in a study of OX40 agonist ivuxolimab in advanced cancers. Profiled with immunoSEQ multiplex PCR; TCRdb holds only in-frame clones, not every one. The data show under 25,000 clones, with around 82% seen just once and around 30% held by the top ten. Sequencing was performed on CD4+ or CD8+ T cells sorted from blood, taken in a trial of the OX40 agonist ivuxolimab. The receptors were sampled from an adult with an advanced solid tumor such as melanoma, head and neck, liver or kidney cancer. The CDR3 runs from the conserved cysteine through the conserved F or W. Each record gives: D gene, CDR3 length, J gene, V gene, clone size, CDR3 protein, CDR3 DNA. The D gene is left open where the match is weak. Size is stated for part of the rows, as once, few or many counts, or as a class when the clone is expanded.

d_call: .; cdr3_length: 13; j_call: TRBJ1-5; v_call: TRBV28; clone_size: .; cdr3_aa: CASTGLSYQPQHF; cdr3_nt: TGTGCCAGTACCGGGCTCAGCTATCAGCCCCAGCATTTT
d_call: TRBD1; cdr3_length: 14; j_call: TRBJ2-7; v_call: TRBV19; clone_size: .; cdr3_aa: CASSLGTDHYEQYF; cdr3_nt: TGTGCCAGTAGCCTCGGGACAGACCACTACGAGCAGTACTTC
d_call: TRBD2; cdr3_length: 14; j_call: TRBJ2-1; v_call: TRBV7-9; clone_size: .; cdr3_aa: CASSLVGGVNEQFF; cdr3_nt: TGTGCCAGCAGCTTAGTGGGGGGGGTCAATGAGCAGTTCTTC
d_call: .; cdr3_length: 15; j_call: TRBJ2-1; v_call: TRBV7-1; clone_size: few; cdr3_aa: CASSLDRVPYNEQFF; cdr3_nt: TGTGCCAGCAGCTTAGACAGAGTTCCCTACAATGAGCAGTTCTTC
d_call: .; cdr3_length: 13; j_call: TRBJ2-1; v_call: TRBV5-1; clone_size: .; cdr3_aa: CASSNGSYNEQFF; cdr3_nt: TGCGCCAGCTCAAACGGCTCCTACAATGAGCAGTTCTTC
d_call: .; cdr3_length: 14; j_call: TRBJ1-1; v_call: TRBV28; clone_size: .; cdr3_aa: CASLRDKGGTEAFF; cdr3_nt: TGTGCCAGCCTTCGGGACAAGGGGGGTACTGAAGCTTTCTTT
d_call: .; cdr3_length: 11; j_call: TRBJ1-1; v_call: TRBV7-9; clone_size: .; cdr3_aa: CASSFGREAFF; cdr3_nt: TGTGCCAGCAGCTTCGGCCGGGAAGCTTTCTTT
d_call: .; cdr3_length: 14; j_call: TRBJ2-5; v_call: TRBV6-6; clone_size: .; cdr3_aa: CASSYRGDKETQYF; cdr3_nt: TGTGCCAGCAGTTACCGGGGGGACAAAGAGACCCAGTACTTC
d_call: .; cdr3_length: 14; j_call: TRBJ1-5; v_call: TRBV6-5; clone_size: .; cdr3_aa: CASSPLGVNQPQHF; cdr3_nt: TGTGCCAGCAGCCCCCTCGGGGTGAATCAGCCCCAGCATTTT
d_call: TRBD2; cdr3_length: 15; j_call: TRBJ2-1; v_call: TRBV28; clone_size: .; cdr3_aa: CASRLAGTYYNEQFF; cdr3_nt: TGTGCCAGCAGACTAGCGGGAACTTACTACAATGAGCAGTTCTTC
d_call: .; cdr3_length: 14; j_call: TRBJ1-2; v_call: TRBV6-5; clone_size: .; cdr3_aa: CASRRSTDVYGYTF; cdr3_nt: TGTGCCAGCAGAAGATCGACAGATGTCTATGGCTACACCTTC
d_call: TRBD2; cdr3_length: 16; j_call: TRBJ2-3; v_call: TRBV27; clone_size: .; cdr3_aa: CASSPRPGLAVDTQYF; cdr3_nt: TGTGCCAGCAGTCCCCGGCCGGGACTAGCGGTAGATACGCAGTATTTT
d_call: .; cdr3_length: 16; j_call: TRBJ1-5; v_call: TRBV6-6; clone_size: .; cdr3_aa: CASRRRGQGSNQPQHF; cdr3_nt: TGTGCCAGCAGGCGGAGGGGCCAGGGGAGCAATCAGCCCCAGCATTTT
d_call: .; cdr3_length: 16; j_call: TRBJ2-2; v_call: TRBV11-1; clone_size: .; cdr3_aa: CASSSTDSPNTGELFF; cdr3_nt: TGTGCCAGCAGCTCCACAGACAGCCCGAACACCGGGGAGCTGTTTTTT
d_call: .; cdr3_length: 16; j_call: TRBJ1-2; v_call: TRBV27; clone_size: .; cdr3_aa: CASSLSRLAGQGGYTF; cdr3_nt: TGTGCCAGCAGTTTATCGCGGTTGGCAGGGCAAGGTGGCTACACCTTC
d_call: .; cdr3_length: 14; j_call: TRBJ1-1; v_call: TRBV7-6; clone_size: .; cdr3_aa: CASSLGGFDTEAFF; cdr3_nt: TGTGCCAGCAGCTTAGGGGGGTTTGATACTGAAGCTTTCTTT
d_call: .; cdr3_length: 15; j_call: TRBJ2-3; v_call: TRBV7-2; clone_size: once; cdr3_aa: CASSPGTPRSGTQYF; cdr3_nt: TGTGCCAGCAGCCCCGGGACGCCCCGTAGCGGTACGCAGTATTTT
d_call: TRBD2; cdr3_length: 17; j_call: TRBJ2-2; v_call: TRBV9; clone_size: once; cdr3_aa: CASSVYSGSANTGELFF; cdr3_nt: TGTGCCAGCAGCGTGTATAGCGGGAGCGCGAACACCGGGGAGCTGTTTTTT
d_call: .; cdr3_length: 14; j_call: TRBJ2-7; v_call: TRBV28; clone_size: .; cdr3_aa: CASSRQGTLYEQYF; cdr3_nt: TGTGCCAGCAGCCGTCAAGGGACTCTCTACGAGCAGTACTTC
d_call: .; cdr3_length: 14; j_call: TRBJ2-7; v_call: TRBV27; clone_size: .; cdr3_aa: CASRLTGATYEQYF; cdr3_nt: TGTGCCAGCAGACTGACGGGAGCTACCTACGAGCAGTACTTC
d_call: .; cdr3_length: 11; j_call: TRBJ1-1; v_call: TRBV29-1; clone_size: .; cdr3_aa: CSVIGNTEAFF; cdr3_nt: TGCAGCGTTATAGGGAACACTGAAGCTTTCTTT
d_call: TRBD2; cdr3_length: 18; j_call: TRBJ2-4; v_call: TRBV28; clone_size: .; cdr3_aa: CASSPGLAGVLGKNIQYF; cdr3_nt: TGTGCCAGCAGCCCGGGACTAGCGGGAGTATTGGGCAAAAACATTCAGTACTTC
d_call: .; cdr3_length: 14; j_call: TRBJ1-2; v_call: TRBV2; clone_size: .; cdr3_aa: CASARGQSLDGYTF; cdr3_nt: TGTGCCAGCGCTAGAGGACAGTCTCTGGATGGCTACACCTTC
d_call: TRBD1; cdr3_length: 14; j_call: TRBJ2-7; v_call: TRBV6-5; clone_size: .; cdr3_aa: CASSTGTGIFEQYF; cdr3_nt: TGTGCCAGCAGCACCGGGACAGGAATATTCGAGCAGTACTTC
d_call: .; cdr3_length: 13; j_call: TRBJ2-7; v_call: TRBV9; clone_size: .; cdr3_aa: CASSVEPGYEQYF; cdr3_nt: TGTGCCAGCAGCGTAGAGCCGGGATACGAGCAGTACTTC
d_call: .; cdr3_length: 12; j_call: TRBJ2-5; v_call: TRBV6-6; clone_size: .; cdr3_aa: CASADSQETQYF; cdr3_nt: TGTGCCAGCGCAGACAGCCAAGAGACCCAGTACTTC
d_call: TRBD2; cdr3_length: 18; j_call: TRBJ2-1; v_call: TRBV5-1; clone_size: .; cdr3_aa: CASTRTSGSLSSYNEQFF; cdr3_nt: TGCGCCAGCACCCGGACTAGCGGGTCCTTATCTTCCTACAATGAGCAGTTCTTC
d_call: .; cdr3_length: 15; j_call: TRBJ2-7; v_call: TRBV4-2; clone_size: .; cdr3_aa: CASSQDYQGAYEQYF; cdr3_nt: TGTGCCAGCAGCCAAGATTACCAGGGAGCCTACGAGCAGTACTTC
d_call: .; cdr3_length: 14; j_call: TRBJ1-4; v_call: TRBV27; clone_size: once; cdr3_aa: CASSLERQNEKLFF; cdr3_nt: TGTGCCAGCAGTCTCGAACGCCAGAATGAAAAACTGTTTTTT
d_call: .; cdr3_length: 12; j_call: TRBJ1-4; v_call: TRBV28; clone_size: .; cdr3_aa: CASRVLQEKLFF; cdr3_nt: TGTGCCAGCAGGGTACTACAGGAAAAACTGTTTTTT
d_call: .; cdr3_length: 15; j_call: TRBJ2-4; v_call: TRBV13; clone_size: .; cdr3_aa: CASSLVGGAKNIQYF; cdr3_nt: TGTGCCAGCAGCTTAGTTGGGGGAGCCAAAAACATTCAGTACTTC
d_call: TRBD1; cdr3_length: 14; j_call: TRBJ1-4; v_call: TRBV7-3; clone_size: .; cdr3_aa: CASSLTGGKDKLFF; cdr3_nt: TGTGCCAGCAGCTTGACAGGGGGCAAGGATAAACTGTTTTTT
d_call: .; cdr3_length: 16; j_call: TRBJ2-7; v_call: TRBV5-6; clone_size: .; cdr3_aa: CASSVGHGYPSYEQYF; cdr3_nt: TGTGCCAGCAGCGTGGGGCACGGGTATCCCTCCTACGAGCAGTACTTC
d_call: TRBD1; cdr3_length: 16; j_call: TRBJ1-2; v_call: TRBV27; clone_size: .; cdr3_aa: CASSAFRDRGLYGYTF; cdr3_nt: TGTGCCAGCAGTGCATTCCGGGACAGGGGACTTTATGGCTACACCTTC
d_call: .; cdr3_length: 14; j_call: TRBJ2-7; v_call: TRBV7-6; clone_size: .; cdr3_aa: CASSLGGVTYEQYF; cdr3_nt: TGTGCCAGCAGCTTGGGGGGCGTAACCTACGAGCAGTACTTC
d_call: TRBD2; cdr3_length: 15; j_call: TRBJ2-7; v_call: TRBV14; clone_size: .; cdr3_aa: CASSPTSRPLYEQYF; cdr3_nt: TGTGCCAGCAGCCCGACTAGCAGACCCCTCTACGAGCAGTACTTC
d_call: .; cdr3_length: 14; j_call: TRBJ2-1; v_call: TRBV6-4; clone_size: .; cdr3_aa: CASSVEEFGDEQFF; cdr3_nt: TGTGCCAGCAGTGTAGAGGAATTCGGCGATGAGCAGTTCTTC